This TCR beta chain was retrieved from a study of control samples from healthy donors and cancer patients. Some clones are missing from TCRdb's copy, which holds only in-frame ones; the method was immunoSEQ multiplex PCR. The table has approximately 87,000 clones, roughly 93% seen once. V dropped 5 bases and J dropped 5; count of bases not matched to a gene: 9. This CDR3 is built from 17 residues. Germline loops: CDR1 LNHDA, CDR2 SQIVND (reference sequence). The gene calls are TRBV19 and TRBJ2-3, with 14 bases matching TRBD2. The sequenced sample was PBMCs. The origin of this receptor is a middle-aged woman with lung cancer. The CDR3 is CASSPPTSGGAEDTQYF. CDR3 in DNA: TGTGCCAGTAGTCCGCCGACTAGCGGGGGGGCTGAAGATACGCAGTATTTT.